The 9 T cell receptor beta chains listed next were all sequenced from one sample in a study of blood T cell repertoires in COVID-19. The data were produced by immunoSEQ multiplex PCR, yet TCRdb's version contains in-frame clones alone and is incomplete. The sample contains 200,000 to 250,000 clones, 82% of which appear only once. Sample: peripheral blood. Receptors were obtained from a woman of 80 years or more with acute or convalescent COVID-19.

The rearrangement joins TRBV24-1 to TRBJ1-2; tentatively, D is TRBD1 (5 bases). There are 14 residues in the CDR3. The V end was cut by 3 bases, the J end by 4 bases, with 11 bases between. The V gene's germline CDR1 is KGHDR and CDR2 SFDVKD. The DNA of the CDR3 is TGTGCCACCAGTGATGGGACTGTTTCCTATGGCTACACCTTC. Protein: CATSDGTVSYGYTF.

In DNA form, the CDR3 reads TGTGCCAGCAGCTTATGGGCGGGGGCGCGGGCAGATACGCAGTATTTT. Residues: CASSLWAGARADTQYF. The chain combines TRBV7-2 with TRBJ2-3; D might be TRBD2 (7 bases). The V end lost 2 bases, the J end lost 4 bases, and 16 bases lay between the germline ends. Germline CDR1 and CDR2: SGHTA and FQGNSA. The CDR3 totals 16 residues.

The chain has TRBV7-9 and TRBJ2-4, with 9 bases lining up with TRBD2. Germline V gene lookup returns CDR1 SEHNR and CDR2 FQNEAQ (reference sequence). This CDR3 region has 17 residues. The trim removed 6 bases at V and 0 bases at J, leaving 9 bases unmatched. The CDR3: CASSLSSGAQAKNIQYF. DNA for the CDR3: TGTGCCAGCAGTCTATCTAGCGGGGCCCAAGCCAAAAACATTCAGTACTTC.

This chain links TRBV19 with TRBJ1-1, with TRBD1 as a possible D gene (6 bases). V dropped 4 bases and J dropped 2 bases, with 14 bases sitting between them. Germline V gene lookup returns CDR1 LNHDA and CDR2 SQIVND (reference sequence). The CDR3 extends over 15 amino acids. Here the CDR3 reads CASSNLGGLNTEAFF. The CDR3, as DNA: TGTGCCAGTAGTAACCTGGGGGGGCTCAACACTGAAGCTTTCTTT. The whole variable domain, remainder taken from reference TRBV19 and TRBJ1-1, is DGGITQSPKYLFRKEGQNVTLSCEQNLNHDAMYWYRQDPGQGLRLIYYSQIVNDFQKGDIAEGYSVSREKKESFPLTVTSAQKNPTAFYLCASSNLGGLNTEAFFGQGTRLTVV.

The CDR3 sequence: CASSPDSPNQPQHF. The CDR3 DNA follows: TGTGCCAGCAGTCCAGACAGTCCCAATCAGCCCCAGCATTTT. The V gene is TRBV2, the J gene TRBJ1-5; TRBD1 might be the D (5 bases). The germline V gene has CDR1 SNHLY and CDR2 FYNNEI. V was pared by 5 bases and J by 3 bases, with 11 bases between. This CDR3 comprises 14 residues.

This chain uses TRBV2 with TRBJ1-1; 8 nucleotides align to TRBD1. Germline lookup yields CDR1 SNHLY and CDR2 FYNNEI. V lost 5 bases and J lost 0; bases outside the gene matches: 17. The CDR3 runs to 19 residues. The CDR3 sequence is CASSYRGNYRQGMNTEAFF. Written as DNA, the CDR3 is TGTGCCAGCAGTTATCGGGGAAACTATCGACAGGGGATGAACACTGAAGCTTTCTTT.

Notes on this clone: The junction does not match germline at one end; this may be a read error. V is TRBV9 and J is TRBJ2-5; 9 nucleotides match TRBD1. CDR1 and CDR2 (germline): SGDLS, YYNGEE. The CDR3 runs to 13 residues. The CDR3 loop reads CASSKGQGQGYDF. The CDR3 coding sequence is TGTGCCAGCAGCAAAGGACAGGGACAGGGATATGACTTC.

This rearrangement joins TRBV15 to TRBJ1-2; no clear D gene. Germline CDR1 LNHNV, CDR2 YYDKDF (reference sequence). V lost 0 bases to trimming and J lost 0 bases, with 11 bases between them. The CDR3 is 16 residues long. In DNA form, the CDR3 reads TGTGCCACCAGCAGAGATATTCCCCAGGCTAACTATGGCTACACCTTC. Encoded protein: CATSRDIPQANYGYTF.

The chain uses TRBV2 and TRBJ2-2; 9 bases are a match to TRBD1. Germline-derived CDR1 and CDR2 are SNHLY and FYNNEI. CDR3 length: 15 amino acids. J lost 1 base, V lost 5 bases, and 2 bases had no gene match. The CDR3 is CASSPGQGNTGELFF. DNA of the CDR3: TGTGCCAGCAGTCCGGGACAGGGGAACACCGGGGAGCTGTTTTTT.